Shown below are 9 T cell receptor beta chains from a single sample sequenced in a study of breast tumors, draining lymph nodes, adjacent tissues. Breast cancer patients provided tissue from their axillary draining lymph nodes. One entry per CDR3 protein results from TCRdb running MiXCR on the multiplex PCR reads. This table holds about 300,000 distinct CDR3 sequences, more than 30% found once. Sequenced input: axillary lymph node tissue. These receptors came from a female donor with breast cancer. Some clones in this sample may be carry-over from other donors' samples.

This clonotype was picked up many times. V usage is TRBV11-3 and J usage is TRBJ2-1; D possibly corresponds to TRBD2 (6 bases). CDR3 size: 15 residues. The V end lost 6 bases, the J end lost 0 bases, and 12 bases lay between the germline ends. Germline V lookup: CDR1 SGHNT, CDR2 YENEEA. CDR3 sequence reads: CASSWDLSSYNEQFF. CDR3 sequence (DNA): TGTGCCAGCAGTTGGGACTTGAGCTCCTACAATGAGCAGTTCTTC.

This clonotype was detected ten times or more. The chain links TRBV19 to TRBJ1-3, with D possibly matching TRBD1 (5 bases). The V end was cut by 4 bases, the J end by 2 bases, with 9 bases between. This CDR3 region has 14 residues. Germline V gene data show CDR1 as LNHDA and CDR2 as SQIVND (reference sequence). The DNA for the CDR3 is TGTGCCAGTAGTAGGTCGGGGGCTGGAAACACCATATATTTT. Protein product: CASSRSGAGNTIYF.

This chain joins TRBV20-1 and TRBJ1-2; the D gene is possibly TRBD1 (5 bases). This CDR3 has 12 residues. Trimming pared 5 bases from V and 6 bases from J, leaving 13 bases between. Germline loops: CDR1 DFQATT, CDR2 SNEGSKA (reference sequence). Here the CDR3 reads CSAWDRRNGYTF. The CDR3 coding sequence is TGCAGTGCTTGGGACCGGAGAAATGGCTACACCTTC.

V gene TRBV6-2 or TRBV6-3 combines with J gene TRBJ1-2; D might be TRBD1 (5 bases). The V end was cut by 6 bases, the J end by 4 bases, with 15 bases between. This CDR3 has 14 amino acids. CDR1 and CDR2 from the germline V gene are MNHEY and SVGEGT. The CDR3 reads CASRPWGESYGYTF. Here the CDR3 DNA reads TGTGCCAGCAGACCCTGGGGGGAGTCCTATGGCTACACCTTC.

With regard to this clonotype: This sequence may be a read error, since a much larger clone differs from it by one base. The chain is built from TRBV5-8 and TRBJ1-3; 7 bases map to TRBD1. Germline CDR1 SGHTS, CDR2 YDEGEE. This CDR3 is 14 amino acids long. The ends lost 7 bases at V and 2 bases at J; junction bases unmatched: 6. CDR3 amino acids: CASYLRGPGNTIYF. CDR3 DNA: TGTGCCAGCTACTTGAGGGGGCCTGGAAACACCATATATTTT.

Details on this clonotype: A clone one base away is much larger, so this may be a read error. This chain joins TRBV9 and TRBJ2-3; D gene uncertain. The CDR3 spans 13 residues. Germline lookup yields CDR1 SGDLS and CDR2 YYNGEE. The CDR3 sequence: CAGSERGPDTQYF. The CDR3 region has the DNA TGTGCCGGCAGCGAACGAGGTCCAGATACGCAGTATTTT. Combining the CDR3 with reference TRBV9 and TRBJ2-3 gives the whole variable domain DSGVTQTPKHLITATGQRVTLRCSPRSGDLSVYWYQQSLDQGLQFLIQYYNGEERAKGNILERFSAQQFPDLHSELNLSSLELGDSALYFCAGSERGPDTQYFGPGTRLTVL.

This clonotype was counted at least ten times. The CDR3 DNA reads as TGTGCCACCAGCAGAGACCCGCAAGCGAGTCAGCCCCAGCATTTT. Its translation is CATSRDPQASQPQHF. The genes are TRBV15 and TRBJ1-5; D unresolved. V shed 0 bases and J shed 6 bases, with 12 bases lying between them. CDR1 and CDR2 (germline): LNHNV, YYDKDF (reference sequence). The CDR3 has 15 amino acids.

The rearrangement joins TRBV4-2 to TRBJ1-2, with a tentative D call TRBD1 (5 bases). The V gene's germline CDR1 is LGHNA and CDR2 YNFKEQ. V gave up 2 bases and J gave up 7 bases, with 11 bases separating them. This CDR3 spans 13 amino acids. As DNA, the CDR3 is TGTGCCAGCAGCCAACAGAGGGACTCTGGCTACACCTTC. Translating it yields CASSQQRDSGYTF.

This clonotype was counted ten times or more. V is TRBV11-1 and J is TRBJ2-7; possibly TRBD2 for D (6 bases). V lost 2 bases and J 2 bases, leaving 16 bases between the germline ends. The CDR3 spans 16 residues. In germline, CDR1 is SGHAT, CDR2 FQDESV (reference sequence). The CDR3 region is CASSLSRGLATYEQYF. CDR3 nucleotide sequence: TGTGCCAGCAGCTTAAGTAGGGGACTGGCAACCTACGAGCAGTACTTC.